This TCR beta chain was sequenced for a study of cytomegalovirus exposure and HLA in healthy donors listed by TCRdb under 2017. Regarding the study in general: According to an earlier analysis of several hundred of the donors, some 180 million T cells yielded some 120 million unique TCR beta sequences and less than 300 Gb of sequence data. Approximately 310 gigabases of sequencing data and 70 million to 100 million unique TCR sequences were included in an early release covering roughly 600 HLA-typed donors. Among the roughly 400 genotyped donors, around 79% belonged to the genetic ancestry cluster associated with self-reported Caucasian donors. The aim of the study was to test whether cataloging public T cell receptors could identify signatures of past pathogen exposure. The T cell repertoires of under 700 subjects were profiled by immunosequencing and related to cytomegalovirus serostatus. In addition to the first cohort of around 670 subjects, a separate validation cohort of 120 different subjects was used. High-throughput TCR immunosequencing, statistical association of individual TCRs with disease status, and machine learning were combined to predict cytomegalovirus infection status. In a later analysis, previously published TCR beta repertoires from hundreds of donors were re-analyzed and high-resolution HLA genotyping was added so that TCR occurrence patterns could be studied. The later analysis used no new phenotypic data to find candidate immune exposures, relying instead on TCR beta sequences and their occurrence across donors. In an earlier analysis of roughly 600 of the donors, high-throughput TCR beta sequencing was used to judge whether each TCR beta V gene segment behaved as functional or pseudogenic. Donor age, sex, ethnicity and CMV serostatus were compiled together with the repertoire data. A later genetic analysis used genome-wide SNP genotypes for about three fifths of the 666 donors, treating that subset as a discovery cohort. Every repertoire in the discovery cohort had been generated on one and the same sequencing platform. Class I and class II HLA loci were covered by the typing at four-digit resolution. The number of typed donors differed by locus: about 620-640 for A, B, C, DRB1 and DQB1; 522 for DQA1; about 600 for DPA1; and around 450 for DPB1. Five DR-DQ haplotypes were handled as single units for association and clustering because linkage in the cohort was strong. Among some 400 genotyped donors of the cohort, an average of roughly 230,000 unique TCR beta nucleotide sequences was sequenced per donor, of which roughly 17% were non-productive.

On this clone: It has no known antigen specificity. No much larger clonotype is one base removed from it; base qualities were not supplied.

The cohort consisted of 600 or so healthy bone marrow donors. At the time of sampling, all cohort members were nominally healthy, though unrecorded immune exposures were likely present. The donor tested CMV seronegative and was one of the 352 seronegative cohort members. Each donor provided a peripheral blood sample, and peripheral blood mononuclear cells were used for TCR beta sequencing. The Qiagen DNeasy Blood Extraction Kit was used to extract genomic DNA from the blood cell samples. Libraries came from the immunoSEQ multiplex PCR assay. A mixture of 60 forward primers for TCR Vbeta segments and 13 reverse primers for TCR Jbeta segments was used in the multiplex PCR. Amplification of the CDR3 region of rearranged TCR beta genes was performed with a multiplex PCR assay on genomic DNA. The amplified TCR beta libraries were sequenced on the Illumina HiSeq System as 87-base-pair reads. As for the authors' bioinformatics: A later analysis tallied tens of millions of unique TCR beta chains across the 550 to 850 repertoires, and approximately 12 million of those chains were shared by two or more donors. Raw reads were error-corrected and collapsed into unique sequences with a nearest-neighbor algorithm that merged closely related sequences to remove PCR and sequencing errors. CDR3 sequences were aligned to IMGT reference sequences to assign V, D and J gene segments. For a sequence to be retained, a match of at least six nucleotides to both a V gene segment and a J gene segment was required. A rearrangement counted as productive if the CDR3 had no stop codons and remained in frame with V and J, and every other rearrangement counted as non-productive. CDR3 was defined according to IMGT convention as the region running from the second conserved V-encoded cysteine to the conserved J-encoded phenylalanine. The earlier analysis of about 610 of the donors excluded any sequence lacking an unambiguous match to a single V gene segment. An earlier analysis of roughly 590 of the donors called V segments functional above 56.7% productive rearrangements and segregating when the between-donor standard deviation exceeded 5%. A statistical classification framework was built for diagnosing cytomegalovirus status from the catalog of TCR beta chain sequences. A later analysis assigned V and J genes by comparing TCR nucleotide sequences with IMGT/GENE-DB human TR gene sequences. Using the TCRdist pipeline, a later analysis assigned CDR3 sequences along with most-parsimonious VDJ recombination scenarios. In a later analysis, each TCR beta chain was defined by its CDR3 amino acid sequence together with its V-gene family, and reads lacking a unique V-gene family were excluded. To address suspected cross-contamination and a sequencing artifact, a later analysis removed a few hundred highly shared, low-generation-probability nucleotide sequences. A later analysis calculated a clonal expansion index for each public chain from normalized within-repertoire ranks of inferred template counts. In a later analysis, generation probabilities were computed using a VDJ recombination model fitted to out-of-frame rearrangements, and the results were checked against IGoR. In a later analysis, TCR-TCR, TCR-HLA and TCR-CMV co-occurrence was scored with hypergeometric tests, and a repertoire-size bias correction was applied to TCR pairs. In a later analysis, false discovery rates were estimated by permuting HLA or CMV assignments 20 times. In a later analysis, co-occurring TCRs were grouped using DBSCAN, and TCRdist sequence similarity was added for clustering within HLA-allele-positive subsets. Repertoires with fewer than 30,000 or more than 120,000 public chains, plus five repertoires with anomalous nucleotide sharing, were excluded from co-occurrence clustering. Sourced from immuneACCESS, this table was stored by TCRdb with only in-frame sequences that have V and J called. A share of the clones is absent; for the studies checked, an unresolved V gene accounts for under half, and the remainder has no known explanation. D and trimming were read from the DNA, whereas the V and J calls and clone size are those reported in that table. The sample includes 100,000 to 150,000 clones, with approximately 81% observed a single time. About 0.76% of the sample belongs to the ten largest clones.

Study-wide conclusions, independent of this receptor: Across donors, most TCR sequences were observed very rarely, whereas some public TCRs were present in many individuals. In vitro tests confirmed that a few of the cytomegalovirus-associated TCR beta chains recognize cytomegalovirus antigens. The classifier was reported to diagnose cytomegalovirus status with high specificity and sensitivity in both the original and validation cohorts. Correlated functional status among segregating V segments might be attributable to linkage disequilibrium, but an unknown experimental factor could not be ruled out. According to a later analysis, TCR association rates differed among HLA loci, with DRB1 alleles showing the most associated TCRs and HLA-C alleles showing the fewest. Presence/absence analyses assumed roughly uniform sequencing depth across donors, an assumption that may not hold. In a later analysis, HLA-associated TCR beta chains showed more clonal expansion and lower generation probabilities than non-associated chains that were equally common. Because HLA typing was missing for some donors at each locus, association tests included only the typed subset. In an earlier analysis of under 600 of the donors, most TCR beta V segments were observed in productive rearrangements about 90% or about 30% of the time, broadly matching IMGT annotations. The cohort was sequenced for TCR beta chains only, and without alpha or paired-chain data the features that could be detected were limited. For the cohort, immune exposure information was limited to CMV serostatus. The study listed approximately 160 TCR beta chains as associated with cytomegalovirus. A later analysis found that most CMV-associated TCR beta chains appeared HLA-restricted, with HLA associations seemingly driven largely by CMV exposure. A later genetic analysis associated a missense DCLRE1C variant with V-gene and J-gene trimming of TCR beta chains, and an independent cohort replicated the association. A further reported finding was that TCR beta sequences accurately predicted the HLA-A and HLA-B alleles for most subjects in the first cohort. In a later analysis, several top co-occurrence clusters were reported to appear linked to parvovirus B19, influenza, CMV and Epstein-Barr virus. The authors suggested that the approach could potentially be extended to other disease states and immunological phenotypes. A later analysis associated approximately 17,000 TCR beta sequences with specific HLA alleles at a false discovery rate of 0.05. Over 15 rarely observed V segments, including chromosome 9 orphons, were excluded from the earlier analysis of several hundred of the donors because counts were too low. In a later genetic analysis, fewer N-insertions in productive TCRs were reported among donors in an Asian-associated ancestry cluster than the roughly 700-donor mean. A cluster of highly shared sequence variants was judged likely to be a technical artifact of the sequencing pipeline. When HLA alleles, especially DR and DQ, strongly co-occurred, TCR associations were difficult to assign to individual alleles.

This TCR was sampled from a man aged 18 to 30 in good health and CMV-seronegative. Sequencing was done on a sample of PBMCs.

The encoded CDR3 is CAWSTPTSGYGNQPQHF. The bases read TGTGCCTGGAGTACACCGACCTCAGGGTATGGCAATCAGCCCCAGCATTTT. This chain joins TRBV30 to TRBJ1-5; matching of 5 bases hints at TRBD1 as the D gene. CDR1 GTSNPN and CDR2 SVGIG were looked up in the germline V gene (reference sequence). Including the terminal cysteine and phenylalanine, the CDR3 comprises 17 residues. The CDR3 DNA has 51 bases and is translated from base 1. Trimming takes 2 bases from V and 2 bases from J, and the germline ends sit 19 bases apart.